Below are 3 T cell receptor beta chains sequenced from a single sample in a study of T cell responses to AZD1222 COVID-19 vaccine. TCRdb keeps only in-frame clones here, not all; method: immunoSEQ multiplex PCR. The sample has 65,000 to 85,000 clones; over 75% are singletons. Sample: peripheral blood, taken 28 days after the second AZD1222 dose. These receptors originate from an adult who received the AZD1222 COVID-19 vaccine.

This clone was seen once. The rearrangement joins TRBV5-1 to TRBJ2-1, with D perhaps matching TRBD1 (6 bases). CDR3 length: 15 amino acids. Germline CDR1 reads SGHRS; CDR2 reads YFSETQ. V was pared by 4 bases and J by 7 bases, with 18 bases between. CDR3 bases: TGCGCCAGCAGCCTATACCCCAGGGGAAGGAATGAGCAGTTCTTC. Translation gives CASSLYPRGRNEQFF.

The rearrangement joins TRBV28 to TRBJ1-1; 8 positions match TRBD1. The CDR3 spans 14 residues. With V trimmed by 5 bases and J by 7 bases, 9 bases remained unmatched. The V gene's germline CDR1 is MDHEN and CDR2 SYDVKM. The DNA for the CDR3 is TGTGCCAGCAGTCTCTTCGACAGGGGAATTGAAGCTTTCTTT. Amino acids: CASSLFDRGIEAFF. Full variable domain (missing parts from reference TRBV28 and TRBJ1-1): DVKVTQSSRYLVKRTGEKVFLECVQDMDHENMFWYRQDPGLGLRLIYFSYDVKMKEKGDIPEGYSVSREKKERFSLILESASTNQTSMYLCASSLFDRGIEAFFGQGTRLTVV.

The CDR3 reads CASSSLDTDTQYF. In DNA form, the CDR3 reads TGTGCCAGCAGCTCATTAGACACGGATACGCAGTATTTT. V is TRBV11-2 and J is TRBJ2-3; the D is unclear. Trimming took off 4 bases at V and 6 bases at J, with 11 bases between the two ends. Germline lookup yields CDR1 SGHAT and CDR2 FQNNGV. CDR3 length equals 13 residues.